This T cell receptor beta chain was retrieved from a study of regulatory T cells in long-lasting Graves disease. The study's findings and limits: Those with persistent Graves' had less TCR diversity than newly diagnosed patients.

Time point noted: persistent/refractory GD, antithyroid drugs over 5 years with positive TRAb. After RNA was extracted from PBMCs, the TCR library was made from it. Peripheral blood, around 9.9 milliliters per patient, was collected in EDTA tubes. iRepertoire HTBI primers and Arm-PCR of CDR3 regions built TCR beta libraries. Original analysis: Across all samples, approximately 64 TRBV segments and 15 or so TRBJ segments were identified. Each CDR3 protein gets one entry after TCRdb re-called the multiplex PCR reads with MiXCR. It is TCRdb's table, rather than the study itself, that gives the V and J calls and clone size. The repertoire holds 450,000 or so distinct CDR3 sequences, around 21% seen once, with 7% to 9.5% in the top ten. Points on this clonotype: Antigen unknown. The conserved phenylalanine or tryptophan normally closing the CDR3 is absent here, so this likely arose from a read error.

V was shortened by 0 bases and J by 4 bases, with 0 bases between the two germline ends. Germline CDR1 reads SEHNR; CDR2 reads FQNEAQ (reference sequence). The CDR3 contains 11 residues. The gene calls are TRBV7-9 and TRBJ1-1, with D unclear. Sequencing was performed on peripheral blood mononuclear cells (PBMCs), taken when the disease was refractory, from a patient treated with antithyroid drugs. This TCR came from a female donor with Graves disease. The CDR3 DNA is TGTGCCAGCAGCTTAGCCACTGAAGCTTTCTCT. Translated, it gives CASSLATEAFS.